This T cell receptor beta chain derives from a study of blood T cell repertoires in COVID-19 (dated by TCRdb to the early 2020s). For the wider study: Samples covering the acute and convalescent phases of COVID-19 were provided by collaborators in the United States, Italy and Spain. The material from the prospective study consisted of cDNA or gDNA derived from T cells, B-cell-depleted T cells, or PBMCs. Subjects who had been exposed to COVID-19, were actively infected with it, or had recovered from it provided the deeply sampled blood TCRbeta repertoires that made up the dataset. A freely available public database, intended as a resource for researchers studying the immune response to SARS-CoV-2, is where the repertoires were released. The samples were drawn from the first 160 participants of the ongoing ImmuneRACE study and from 950 to 1,500 subjects provided by 6 global collaborators. Sample metadata almost always included a de-identified subject ID, COVID-19 status, age in years and sex. HLA class I and class II types, where available, came from metadata supplied by the sample provider rather than from assay-based typing.

Study-wide conclusions, independent of this receptor: Clinical and demographic metadata were provided uncurated, with the amount varying by source and participant.

For this clone: No antigen is known for it. No base quality values were provided; no much bigger clone lies one nucleotide off.

Whole blood was collected in K2EDTA tubes by collaborating institutions according to the institutions' own protocols. For TCRbeta analysis, collaborators shipped samples as frozen whole blood, isolated PBMCs, or DNA extracted from either of those sample types. V loses 6 bases at its end and J loses 2 bases; junction bases beyond the gene matches: 12. Per the germline V gene (reference sequence), MNHEY is the CDR1 and SMNVEV is the CDR2. The CDR3, from cysteine to phenylalanine, totals 17 residues. Here the CDR3 DNA is all that survives: 51 bases in frame from base 1. TCRbeta CDR3 regions were amplified from genomic DNA by means of the immunoSEQ Assay, a bias-controlled multiplex PCR. Regarding the original processing steps: Nucleated cell counts per sample were estimated from amplification of reference gene primers within the assay. To quantify the absolute abundance of each unique TCRbeta CDR3 rearrangement, sequence reads were collapsed and filtered. For each sample, productive Simpson clonality was calculated as the square root of Simpson's diversity index over productive rearrangements. TCRdb stores this immuneACCESS table with in-frame sequences only. Part of the clones is absent; in the studies checked, under half of the shortfall reflects unresolved V genes, and no reason is known for the rest. V and J calls and clone size are copied from that table; D and trimming were computed from the DNA. This sample gives about 87,000 clones in total; 75% of them show up just once. The ten largest clones represent around 4.2% of the sample.

The material sequenced was peripheral blood. This chain is built from TRBV27 and TRBJ1-2, with TRBD1 matching 10 junction bases. The TCR originated in a woman between 45 and 65 years old with acute or convalescent COVID-19. Here is the DNA: TGTGCCAGCAGACCCTCGGAGGGGACAGGGGCAAACTATGGCTACACCTTC. This encodes CASRPSEGTGANYGYTF.